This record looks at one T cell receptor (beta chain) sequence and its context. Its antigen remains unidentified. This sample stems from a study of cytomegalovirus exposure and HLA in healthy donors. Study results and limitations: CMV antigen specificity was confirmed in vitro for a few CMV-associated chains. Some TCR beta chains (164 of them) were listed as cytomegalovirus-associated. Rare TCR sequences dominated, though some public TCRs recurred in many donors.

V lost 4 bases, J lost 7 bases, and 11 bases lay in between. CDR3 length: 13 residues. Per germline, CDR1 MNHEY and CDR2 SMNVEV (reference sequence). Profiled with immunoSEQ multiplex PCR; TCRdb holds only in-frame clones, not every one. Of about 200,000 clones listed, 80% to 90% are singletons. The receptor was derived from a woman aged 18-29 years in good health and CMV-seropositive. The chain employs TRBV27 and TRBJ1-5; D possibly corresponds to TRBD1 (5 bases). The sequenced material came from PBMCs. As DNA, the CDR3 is TGTGCCAGCAGTTGGCAGGGTCAACAGCCCCAGCATTTT. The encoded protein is CASSWQGQQPQHF.